The clone carrying this T cell receptor (beta chain) was recorded many times. Trimming at V came to 4 bases and at J to 7 bases, leaving 15 bases not matched to a gene. The CDR3 spans 19 residues. Germline V gene data show CDR1 as LGHNA and CDR2 as YNFKEQ. This sample is drawn from a study of metastatic and nonmetastatic thyroid tumors. Study as a whole: Repertoire data that came from the blood and tumor or nodule tissue of malignant and benign thyroid patients were compared.

Treatment of any kind had been given to no patient before thyroid surgery. Using MiXCR, TCRdb reanalyzed the PCR reads. The sample lists 89,000 or so clones, about 9.1% occurring once. The V call is TRBV4-2, the J call TRBJ2-3; TRBD2 aligns across 15 bases. Specimen: blood. The receptor's source is a female donor with papillary thyroid cancer or a benign thyroid nodule (not recorded which). Some clones in this sample may be carry-over from other donors' samples. The CDR3 nucleotides are TGTGCCAGCAGCCTCGCCGGGACTAGCGGGGGGCCCTTAAAAAATACGCAGTATTTT. It translates to CASSLAGTSGGPLKNTQYF.